This T cell receptor (beta chain) was documented in a study of technical replicates of blood from several donors (dated by TCRdb to about 2017). The library relied on the immunoSEQ multiplex PCR assay. TCRdb re-hosts the immuneACCESS table, in-frame sequences only. Its copies lack some clones; in the studies checked, an unresolved V gene accounts for under half of them, and the cause for the rest is not known. The table for this sample lists approximately 92,000 clones; about 95% of them were counted only once. 0.2% to 0.25% of the sample rests with the top ten. With regard to this clone: Its antigen is not yet known. Base qualities were left out, and no much larger clone turns up one base away.

The junction carries 12 bases between V and J, which are trimmed by 4 bases and 4 bases respectively. The CDR3 measures 13 amino acids from cysteine to phenylalanine. Only the CDR3 DNA is retained, 39 bases long and in frame from the first base. The germline V gene specifies SGHRS as CDR1 and YFSETQ as CDR2. The chain joins TRBV5-1 to TRBJ2-7; a weak D assignment points to TRBD1 (5 bases agree). Input material: T cells isolated from PBMCs. The sequence was collected from a human donor in good health. The nucleotide sequence is TGCGCCAGCAGCCGGAGCAGGGATTACGAGCAGTACTTC. It translates to CASSRSRDYEQYF.